These 27 T cell receptor beta chains were all obtained from the same sample, sequenced in a study of shared clonotypes between healthy human individuals. Generated by immunoSEQ multiplex PCR, the TCRdb table keeps only in-frame clones and is missing some. The table has approximately 530,000 clones, about 96% seen once. Input material: naive CD4+ T cells sorted from blood. Subset: CD45RA+ positively selected. These receptors were taken from a woman aged 25 to 45 in good health.

The V and J genes are TRBV5-6 and TRBJ2-7; no clear D gene. The CDR3 length is 14 residues. Deletions cut 4 bases from V and 6 bases from J, with 17 bases between. CDR1 and CDR2 (germline): SGHDT, YYEEEE. CDR3 in amino acids: CASSPTWGSAEQYF. CDR3 DNA sequence: TGTGCCAGCAGCCCAACCTGGGGTAGTGCCGAGCAGTACTTC. Complete variable domain (other parts from reference TRBV5-6 and TRBJ2-7): DAGVTQSPTHLIKTRGQQVTLRCSPKSGHDTVSWYQQALGQGPQFIFQYYEEEERQRGNFPDRFSGHQFPNYSSELNVNALLLGDSALYLCASSPTWGSAEQYFGPGTRLTVT.

The chain links TRBV19 to TRBJ2-7, with 8 bases that match TRBD1. The V gene's germline CDR1 is LNHDA and CDR2 SQIVND (reference sequence). This CDR3 region has 14 residues. V shed 7 bases and J 4 bases; nucleotides not matched to a gene: 9. For the CDR3, the DNA is TGTGCCAGTACTTTAGGACAGGGAGCATACGAGCAGTACTTC. As protein: CASTLGQGAYEQYF. The full variable domain, in which reference TRBV19 and TRBJ2-7 provide the parts outside the CDR3, is DGGITQSPKYLFRKEGQNVTLSCEQNLNHDAMYWYRQDPGQGLRLIYYSQIVNDFQKGDIAEGYSVSREKKESFPLTVTSAQKNPTAFYLCASTLGQGAYEQYFGPGTRLTVT.

The chain combines TRBV20-1 with TRBJ1-2, with 7 nucleotides matching TRBD1. There are 11 residues in the CDR3. The germline V gene encodes CDR1 DFQATT and CDR2 SNEGSKA (reference sequence). V was clipped by 6 bases and J by 6 bases; unmatched bases: 4. The CDR3 DNA follows: TGCAGTGCCGACAGGGAGGATGGCTACACCTTC. Its protein product is CSADREDGYTF.

This rearrangement joins TRBV27 to TRBJ2-7, with TRBD2 matching 13 bases. Germline CDR1 is MNHEY and CDR2 is SMNVEV (reference sequence). Trimming took 6 bases from V and 5 from J; bases not matched to a gene: 7. The length of the CDR3 is 15 residues. In DNA, the CDR3 is TGTGCCAGCAGGCAACTAGCGGGAGGGCCTCACGAGCAGTACTTC. Translated, it gives CASRQLAGGPHEQYF.

DNA for the CDR3: TGCGCCAGCAGCTCTAAGGAGGACGGGGCCAATGAGCAGTTCTTC. Protein sequence: CASSSKEDGANEQFF. This chain connects TRBV5-1 to TRBJ2-1; the D gene could be TRBD1 or TRBD2 (5 bases each). Trimming removed 3 bases at V and 6 bases at J, with 16 bases between. CDR1 is SGHRS, CDR2 YFSETQ, per germline. This CDR3 spans 15 amino acids.

V and J are TRBV19 and TRBJ2-3; 8 positions match TRBD2. The CDR3 totals 15 residues. Losses at the gene ends were 5 bases for V and 9 bases for J; bases not matched to a gene: 13. Germline-derived CDR1 and CDR2 are LNHDA and SQIVND (reference sequence). The CDR3 loop is CASSPQSGAGGTQYF. DNA of the CDR3: TGTGCCAGTAGTCCACAATCTGGGGCGGGGGGAACGCAGTATTTT.

The count of this clone is one. V and J are TRBV14 and TRBJ2-7, with 8 bases that match TRBD1. The length of the CDR3 is 16 residues. The trim removed 0 bases at V and 4 bases at J, leaving 8 bases unmatched. Germline values: CDR1 SGHDN, CDR2 FVKESK. CDR3 DNA: TGTGCCAGCAGCCAAGATCAATGGACAGGGCTTTACGAGCAGTACTTC. Translation: CASSQDQWTGLYEQYF.

The chain has TRBV27 and TRBJ1-1; 10 bases agree with TRBD1. The CDR3 loop spans 15 amino acids. CDR1 and CDR2 from the germline V gene are MNHEY and SMNVEV (reference sequence). J lost 2 bases, V lost 6 bases, and 6 bases had no gene match. In DNA, the CDR3 is TGTGCCAGCAGGGGACAGGGGAGTGGTAACACTGAAGCTTTCTTT. Translation: CASRGQGSGNTEAFF.

The chain carries TRBV29-1 and TRBJ2-7, with a possible D match to TRBD1 (6 bases). The CDR3 is made up of 15 amino acids. Germline CDR1 is SQVTM and CDR2 is ANQGSEA. V was pared by 3 bases and J by 5 bases, with 20 bases between. CDR3 sequence reads: CSVEGDVRGRNEQYF. CDR3 bases: TGCAGCGTTGAGGGTGACGTCAGGGGAAGGAACGAGCAGTACTTC.

This chain joins TRBV6-5 and TRBJ2-4; TRBD2 matches 8 bases. Germline lookup yields CDR1 MNHEY and CDR2 SVGAGI. V lost 0 bases to trimming and J lost 7 bases; unmatched junction nucleotides: 5. The CDR3 extends over 15 amino acids. DNA for the CDR3: TGTGCCAGCAGTTACTCAGCGGGAGAAACTAACATTCAGTACTTC. It encodes CASSYSAGETNIQYF.

The rearrangement uses TRBV2 and TRBJ1-5, with TRBD1 as a possible D gene (6 bases). The CDR3 loop spans 14 amino acids. Germline V gene lookup returns CDR1 SNHLY and CDR2 FYNNEI. V was cut by 6 bases and J by 7 bases, with 16 bases left in between. DNA of the CDR3: TGTGCCAGCAGAGGAACAGGGCTGGGGCAGCCCCAGCATTTT. Protein sequence: CASRGTGLGQPQHF.

This rearrangement joins TRBV29-1 to TRBJ2-7, with 7 positions matching TRBD1. V shed 6 bases and J 5 bases; nucleotides not matched to a gene: 7. Per germline, CDR1 SQVTM and CDR2 ANQGSEA. This CDR3 is 12 amino acids long. In DNA form, the CDR3 reads TGCAGCGTGAGCCGAGACAGGGACGAGCAGTACTTC. Protein: CSVSRDRDEQYF.

The V and J genes are TRBV7-9 and TRBJ1-4; D is possibly TRBD1 (5 bases). This CDR3 spans 14 amino acids. Trimming cost V 5 bases and J 7 bases, with 14 bases left between them. Germline V gene lookup returns CDR1 SEHNR and CDR2 FQNEAQ (reference sequence). CDR3 DNA: TGTGCCAGCAGCCCCAATGGGGCTAGTGAAAAACTGTTTTTT. Amino acid sequence: CASSPNGASEKLFF.

The CDR3 nucleotides are TGCGCCAGCAGAGCCTGGACTAGCGGTTACGAGCAGTACTTC. Amino acid sequence: CASRAWTSGYEQYF. V is TRBV5-1 and J is TRBJ2-7; 10 bases fit TRBD2. The ends lost 5 bases at V and 4 bases at J; junction bases unmatched: 6. The CDR3 loop spans 14 amino acids. CDR1 SGHRS and CDR2 YFSETQ come from the germline V gene.

Comment on this clone: The same CDR3 arises from other DNA sequences in this sample as well. The rearrangement joins TRBV18 to TRBJ2-5; D is unresolved. This CDR3 comprises 12 residues. The V end lost 1 base, the J end lost 4 bases, and 4 bases lay between the germline ends. Germline loops: CDR1 KGHSH, CDR2 LQKENI. CDR3 protein: CASSPRLETQYF. In DNA form, the CDR3 reads TGTGCCAGCTCACCACGTTTAGAGACCCAGTACTTC.

The chain has TRBV5-1 and TRBJ2-4; weak D call: TRBD2 (6 bases). V was trimmed by 4 bases and J by 7 bases, leaving 18 bases between them. The CDR3 contains 15 residues. Germline lookup yields CDR1 SGHRS and CDR2 YFSETQ. CDR3 coding DNA: TGCGCCAGCAGCAATGGGAAGCTAGGGAGGAACATTCAGTACTTC. It translates to CASSNGKLGRNIQYF.

The rearrangement uses TRBV6-5 and TRBJ1-1; TRBD1 might be the D (5 bases). V lost 4 bases to trimming and J lost 4 bases, with 13 bases between them. CDR1 and CDR2 (germline): MNHEY, SVGAGI. This CDR3 region has 14 residues. The CDR3 loop is CASSFGRGSTEAFF. The CDR3 DNA follows: TGTGCCAGCAGTTTTGGGCGGGGCAGCACTGAAGCTTTCTTT.

This chain links TRBV7-9 with TRBJ2-6, with TRBD2 as a possible D gene (6 bases). Germline CDR1 is SEHNR and CDR2 is FQNEAQ (reference sequence). The CDR3 has 17 amino acids. The germline V and J ends were trimmed by 0 bases and 0 bases, with 9 bases remaining between them. CDR3 DNA: TGTGCCAGCAGCTTAGCGGGAGGCCGCTCTGGGGCCAACGTCCTGACTTTC. This translates into CASSLAGGRSGANVLTF.

The rearrangement links TRBV7-6 to TRBJ2-3; D gene uncertain. CDR1 is SGHVS, CDR2 FNYEAQ, per germline. V was cut by 5 bases and J by 1 base, with 19 bases left in between. The CDR3 spans 17 residues. In nucleotides, the CDR3 is TGTGCCAGCAGCCCCCTCCCATTCGAGCCTCGCACAGATACGCAGTATTTT. Translation gives CASSPLPFEPRTDTQYF.

This chain joins TRBV7-2 and TRBJ2-6; D possibly corresponds to TRBD2 (5 bases). Looked up from germline, CDR1 is SGHTA and CDR2 is FQGNSA. Deletions cut 3 bases from V and 4 bases from J, with 13 bases between. This CDR3 spans 16 amino acids. CDR3 bases: TGTGCCAGCAGCTTTTCGGCCCCGGGGGGGGCCAACGTCCTGACTTTC. Its protein product is CASSFSAPGGANVLTF.

CDR3 loop: CASRGPGGRGGETQYF. CDR3 DNA: TGCGCCAGCCGGGGCCCAGGCGGGAGGGGAGGAGAGACCCAGTACTTC. The chain links TRBV4-1 to TRBJ2-5, with 9 bases that match TRBD2. CDR1 and CDR2 (germline): MGHRA, YSYEKL. This CDR3 has 16 amino acids. With 8 bases clipped from V and 4 bases from J, the junction kept 14 bases outside the gene matches.

The chain joins TRBV29-1 to TRBJ2-5; D tentatively fits TRBD1 or TRBD2 (5 bases each). Trimming left V 5 bases short and J 2 bases short, with 15 bases between. The CDR3 covers 14 residues. Looked up from germline, CDR1 is SQVTM and CDR2 is ANQGSEA. The CDR3 bases are TGCAGCGTTCGGGGCAGGATGAATCAAGAGACCCAGTACTTC. Its translation: CSVRGRMNQETQYF.

The chain has TRBV18 and TRBJ1-2; TRBD1 is a possible D gene (5 bases). Germline CDR1 is KGHSH and CDR2 is LQKENI. The CDR3 has 12 amino acids. Deletions cut 0 bases from V and 8 bases from J, with 7 bases between. The CDR3 spells CASSPPQGGYTF. DNA for the CDR3: TGTGCCAGCTCACCACCGCAGGGAGGCTACACCTTC. Supplemented by reference TRBV18 and TRBJ1-2, the full variable domain reads NAGVMQNPRHLVRRRGQEARLRCSPMKGHSHVYWYRQLPEEGLKFMVYLQKENIIDESGMPKERFSAEFPKEGPSILRIQQVVRGDSAAYFCASSPPQGGYTFGSGTRLTVV.

V gene TRBV6-1 combines with J gene TRBJ2-1; D possibly uses TRBD1 or TRBD2 (5 bases each). This CDR3 has 14 residues. Trimming took 8 bases from V and 9 from J, leaving 20 bases between them. Germline V gives CDR1 MNHNS, CDR2 SASEGT. The CDR3 DNA reads TGTGCCAGCGAGTGGGGCGGCGGGTACGGTGAGCAGTTCTTC. Encoded protein: CASEWGGGYGEQFF.

The chain uses TRBV7-9 and TRBJ1-1; D unclear. The CDR3 is made up of 16 amino acids. V was pared by 0 bases and J by 2 bases, with 13 bases between. Germline V gene data show CDR1 as SEHNR and CDR2 as FQNEAQ (reference sequence). The chain's CDR3 is CASSLARSGGNTEAFF. As DNA, the CDR3 is TGTGCCAGCAGCTTAGCCCGGTCAGGAGGAAACACTGAAGCTTTCTTT. The complete variable domain, with remaining parts taken from reference TRBV7-9 and TRBJ1-1, reads DTGVSQNPRHKITKRGQNVTFRCDPISEHNRLYWYRQTLGQGPEFLTYFQNEAQLEKSRLLSDRFSAERPKGSFSTLEIQRTEQGDSAMYLCASSLARSGGNTEAFFGQGTRLTVV.

V and J are TRBV6-1 and TRBJ1-1; D ambiguous. This CDR3 is 13 amino acids long. Deletions cut 5 bases from V and 3 bases from J, with 10 bases between. Germline loops: CDR1 MNHNS, CDR2 SASEGT. CDR3 nucleotides: TGTGCCAGCAGTCTTCGGGTTTACACTGAAGCTTTCTTT. Protein: CASSLRVYTEAFF.

This chain connects TRBV6-5 to TRBJ1-4, with a weak D call TRBD1 (5 bases). Trimming removed 6 bases at V and 0 bases at J, with 11 bases between. The germline V gene encodes CDR1 MNHEY and CDR2 SVGAGI. CDR3 size: 15 residues. The DNA for the CDR3 is TGTGCCAGCAGGGAGGGAGGGGCAACTAATGAAAAACTGTTTTTT. It specifies CASREGGATNEKLFF.